This TCR beta chain was identified during a study of OX40 agonist ivuxolimab in advanced cancers. Study-level background: The costimulatory receptor OX40 (CD134) was targeted by ivuxolimab, a fully human IgG2 agonistic monoclonal antibody. Three dose-escalation patients achieved partial responses, one with hepatocellular carcinoma and two with cutaneous melanoma. The dose-escalation cohort was about 83% male with a mean age of approximately 60 years, ranging from roughly 20 to 80. The monotherapy dose-escalation portion (N ≈ 57 patients) of the phase I ivuxolimab trial is reported in the paper. Among the roughly 52 dose-escalation patients, about 20 had hepatocellular carcinoma, about 15 melanoma, 9 renal cell carcinoma and 9 head and neck cancer. Peripheral TCRbeta sequencing aimed to test whether ivuxolimab altered TCR sequence diversity and caused clonal T-cell expansion. Prior anti-PD-1, anti-PD-L1 or anti-CTLA-4 therapy was permitted, and 40% to 50% of dose-escalation patients had received checkpoint inhibitors. Intravenous ivuxolimab was administered to patients every 2 weeks at six dose levels: 0.01, 0.1, 0.3, 1.5, 3 and 10 mg/kg.

Genomic DNA was isolated from the sorted cells so that the TCRbeta CDR3 region could be sequenced. TCRbeta CDR3 regions were sequenced using the immunoSEQ Assay. The immuneACCESS repertoire file appears here via TCRdb, limited to in-frame rearrangements. These files lack a portion of the clones; in checked studies, under half of the deficit traces to unresolved V genes, and the cause of the others is not known. This sample comprises some 79,000 clones, more than 85% of them detected only once. The top ten clonotypes cover 0.4% to 0.5% of the sample. To note about this clone: The antigen it recognizes is unknown. The record has no base qualities; no much larger clone is one base away.

The cysteine opens and the phenylalanine closes a CDR3 of 14 amino acids. CDR3 DNA only is kept here, 42 bases in frame from base 1. Compared with germline, V lacks 4 bases and J lacks 7 bases; bases without a gene match: 6. CDR1 and CDR2 are read off the germline V gene as MNHEY and SVGAGI. Patients with a history of autoimmune disease or receiving systemic immunosuppression were excluded from the trial. In every dose cohort, peripheral blood was drawn for TCR sequencing at baseline, cycle 4 day 1, and cycle 7 day 1. The samples were taken from a phase I, first-in-human, multicenter, open-label dose-escalation trial of ivuxolimab. The trial enrolled adults with locally advanced or metastatic head and neck squamous cell, hepatocellular, melanoma or renal cell carcinoma. Before TCR sequencing, CD4+ T cells and CD8+ T cells from peripheral blood were sorted into separate populations. Paper-wide results and their limitations: Low levels of normalized T-cell clonal expansion were also seen in some patients who did not respond. In the 0.1-3.0 mg/kg groups, partial responders had among the lowest normalized peripheral clonal expansion, particularly in CD8+ T cells. After ivuxolimab, expanded clones were on average more numerous among CD8+ T cells than among CD4+ T cells. Which antigens the clonally expanded peripheral T cells were specific for was not determined. Clonal expansion of both CD4+ and CD8+ blood T cells was observed from baseline to week 6 at doses 0.1 to 3.0 mg/kg.

This receptor was taken from an adult with an advanced solid tumor such as melanoma, head and neck, liver or kidney cancer. Source: CD4+ or CD8+ T cells sorted from blood, taken in a trial of the OX40 agonist ivuxolimab. The sequence is built from TRBV6-5 and TRBJ2-2; 7 bases in the junction line up with TRBD1. The CDR3 region: CASSLHRGVGELFF. At the DNA level, the sequence is TGTGCCAGCAGTTTGCACAGGGGTGTCGGGGAGCTGTTTTTT.